This is a list of T cell receptor beta chains from one sample in a study of blood T cells in healthy people across ages. TCRdb reprocessed the 5' RACE reads via MiXCR and lists one record per CDR3 protein. The table lists about 1,400,000 distinct CDR3 sequences, 45% to 70% of them singletons. Sequencing was done on a sample of blood. Receptors originate from a man aged 18 to 29 in good health. CDR3s include the opening cysteine and the closing phenylalanine or tryptophan. The order of the fields is clone size, V gene, D gene, J gene, CDR3 DNA, CDR3 protein. The D gene is left open where the match is weak. The size of a clone is reported for some rows only, either as once, few or many, or as a class for expanded clones.

abundance: -; v_gene: TRBV4-1; d_gene: -; j_gene: TRBJ2-1; CDR3nt: TGCGCCAGCAGCCCATCCTCCAGGTTTTGGTTCTTC; CDR3aa: CASSPSSRFWFF
abundance: -; v_gene: TRBV20-1; d_gene: -; j_gene: TRBJ1-2; CDR3nt: TGCAGTGCTAGGGACACTGGGGAGTCTCAAGCTAACTATGGCTACACCTTC; CDR3aa: CSARDTGESQANYGYTF
abundance: -; v_gene: TRBV3-1; d_gene: -; j_gene: TRBJ1-1; CDR3nt: TGTGCCAGCAGCCTGGGCAGGGGTGAAGCTTTCTTT; CDR3aa: CASSLGRGEAFF
abundance: -; v_gene: TRBV6-4; d_gene: -; j_gene: TRBJ2-1; CDR3nt: TGTGCCAGCAGTGTTGAGGGCGCCCTCAATGAGCAGTTCTTC; CDR3aa: CASSVEGALNEQFF
abundance: -; v_gene: TRBV7-2; d_gene: TRBD1; j_gene: TRBJ2-7; CDR3nt: TGTGCCAGCAGCTGGGGGGGGACAGGGAGTCCCTACGAGCAGTACTTC; CDR3aa: CASSWGGTGSPYEQYF
abundance: -; v_gene: TRBV10-3; d_gene: -; j_gene: TRBJ1-1; CDR3nt: TGTGCCATCTCCCGGGAGTATTCTAACACTGAAGCTTTCTTT; CDR3aa: CAISREYSNTEAFF
abundance: few; v_gene: TRBV6-2/TRBV6-3; d_gene: -; j_gene: TRBJ2-6; CDR3nt: TGTGCCAGCCGGATGGGGATGGACCGCTCTGGGGCCAACGTCCTGACTTTC; CDR3aa: CASRMGMDRSGANVLTF
abundance: -; v_gene: TRBV9; d_gene: -; j_gene: TRBJ2-7; CDR3nt: TGTGCCAGCAGCGTAGCCGCAGTCTCGGGTTCAGGGTACGAGCAGTACTTC; CDR3aa: CASSVAAVSGSGYEQYF
abundance: -; v_gene: TRBV4-1; d_gene: -; j_gene: TRBJ2-7; CDR3nt: TGCGCCAGCAGCCAAGATCGGGCTAATGAGCAGTACTTC; CDR3aa: CASSQDRANEQYF
abundance: once; v_gene: TRBV6-2/TRBV6-3; d_gene: -; j_gene: TRBJ2-7; CDR3nt: TGTGCCAGCACGTGGGGGGACGCGTACGAGCAGTACTTC; CDR3aa: CASTWGDAYEQYF
abundance: many; v_gene: TRBV6-4; d_gene: -; j_gene: TRBJ2-1; CDR3nt: TGTGCCAGCAGTGACTCGGGGGAGGCGGGTAGGAATGAGCAGTTCTTC; CDR3aa: CASSDSGEAGRNEQFF
abundance: -; v_gene: TRBV28; d_gene: TRBD2; j_gene: TRBJ2-7; CDR3nt: TGTGCCAGCAGCAAACCCCCAGCGGGAGTAGTCTACGAGCAGTACTTC; CDR3aa: CASSKPPAGVVYEQYF
abundance: -; v_gene: TRBV27; d_gene: -; j_gene: TRBJ1-2; CDR3nt: TGTGCCAGCAGTTTCGGAGCAGCCGGTACAGTCAGAGGCTACACCTTC; CDR3aa: CASSFGAAGTVRGYTF
abundance: few; v_gene: TRBV12-3/TRBV12-4; d_gene: TRBD2; j_gene: TRBJ2-7; CDR3nt: TGTGCCAGCAGACGACTAGCGGACGAGCAGTACTTC; CDR3aa: CASRRLADEQYF
abundance: -; v_gene: TRBV5-1; d_gene: -; j_gene: TRBJ2-5; CDR3nt: TGCGCCAGCAGCCCGGGAGACGGGCGTTCAGAGACCCAGTACTTC; CDR3aa: CASSPGDGRSETQYF
abundance: -; v_gene: TRBV7-2; d_gene: -; j_gene: TRBJ1-6; CDR3nt: TGTGCCAGCAGCTCAGGGACGGCCTCCTATAATTCACCCCTCCACTTT; CDR3aa: CASSSGTASYNSPLHF
abundance: few; v_gene: TRBV28; d_gene: -; j_gene: TRBJ2-6; CDR3nt: TGTGCCAGCCGGGTCAGCCTTTCTGGGGCCAACGTCCTGACTTTC; CDR3aa: CASRVSLSGANVLTF
abundance: -; v_gene: TRBV27; d_gene: TRBD1; j_gene: TRBJ2-7; CDR3nt: TGTGCCAGCAGTTTATCGTGGTTCGGGACAGGGGTTTACGAGCAGTACTTC; CDR3aa: CASSLSWFGTGVYEQYF
abundance: -; v_gene: TRBV11-2; d_gene: TRBD1; j_gene: TRBJ2-4; CDR3nt: TGTGCCAGCAGCCCGCGGGACAGGGTAGCCAAAAACATTCAGTACTTC; CDR3aa: CASSPRDRVAKNIQYF
abundance: -; v_gene: TRBV3-1; d_gene: TRBD1; j_gene: TRBJ2-3; CDR3nt: TGTGCCAGCAGCCAAGGCTTGGGACAGAGCACAGATACGCAGTATTTT; CDR3aa: CASSQGLGQSTDTQYF
abundance: -; v_gene: TRBV10-3; d_gene: TRBD1; j_gene: TRBJ1-5; CDR3nt: TGTGCCATCAGTGAGAGGCAGGGGGATCAGCCCCAGCATTTT; CDR3aa: CAISERQGDQPQHF
abundance: -; v_gene: TRBV7-9; d_gene: -; j_gene: TRBJ2-7; CDR3nt: TGTGCCAGCAGCTTCACCGGGACGGAGTTTGGCGAGCAGTACTTC; CDR3aa: CASSFTGTEFGEQYF
abundance: -; v_gene: TRBV11-2; d_gene: TRBD1; j_gene: TRBJ2-1; CDR3nt: TGTGCCAGCAGCTTGAGGACAGGGGCCTACAATGAGCAGTTCTTC; CDR3aa: CASSLRTGAYNEQFF
abundance: -; v_gene: TRBV7-8; d_gene: TRBD2; j_gene: TRBJ2-5; CDR3nt: TGTGCCAGCAGCTTAGTCCGATCGACTAGCGGGACCCGGGAGGGAGAGACCCAGTACTTC; CDR3aa: CASSLVRSTSGTREGETQYF
abundance: -; v_gene: TRBV4-1; d_gene: -; j_gene: TRBJ2-5; CDR3nt: TGCGCCAGCAGGCTAGCTGACGCCAACCAAGAGACCCAGTACTTC; CDR3aa: CASRLADANQETQYF
abundance: -; v_gene: TRBV6-5; d_gene: -; j_gene: TRBJ2-1; CDR3nt: TGTGCCAGCAGTTACTATGACTCGCTTTACAATGAGCAGTTCTTC; CDR3aa: CASSYYDSLYNEQFF
abundance: -; v_gene: TRBV7-2; d_gene: -; j_gene: TRBJ1-1; CDR3nt: TGTGCCAGCAGCCCAGGACAGCAAGAAGCTTTCTTT; CDR3aa: CASSPGQQEAFF
abundance: few; v_gene: TRBV29-1; d_gene: -; j_gene: TRBJ2-5; CDR3nt: TGCAGCACCGGAATCGGGGCAGAGCAAGAGACCCAGTACTTC; CDR3aa: CSTGIGAEQETQYF
abundance: -; v_gene: TRBV9; d_gene: -; j_gene: TRBJ2-3; CDR3nt: TGTGCCAGCAGCAGACCCGACCACACAGATACGCAGTATTTT; CDR3aa: CASSRPDHTDTQYF
abundance: once; v_gene: TRBV29-1; d_gene: -; j_gene: TRBJ2-5; CDR3nt: TGCAGCGTAAAGGGGTTAGTGGATGAGCAGTACTTC; CDR3aa: CSVKGLVDEQYF
abundance: -; v_gene: TRBV28; d_gene: TRBD2; j_gene: TRBJ2-5; CDR3nt: TGTGCCATCCGGACTAGCGGGCAGACCCAGTACTTC; CDR3aa: CAIRTSGQTQYF
abundance: -; v_gene: TRBV7-9; d_gene: TRBD1; j_gene: TRBJ2-7; CDR3nt: TGTGCCAGCAGCCTCGGACAGGGTATATTCTACGAGCAGTACTTC; CDR3aa: CASSLGQGIFYEQYF
abundance: -; v_gene: TRBV10-3; d_gene: -; j_gene: TRBJ2-5; CDR3nt: TGTGCCATCAGTGCTGCGGGGAATGTGGAGACCCAGTACTTC; CDR3aa: CAISAAGNVETQYF
abundance: -; v_gene: TRBV20-1; d_gene: TRBD1; j_gene: TRBJ2-7; CDR3nt: TGCAGTGCTAAAGGGACAGGGTACGAGCAGTACTTC; CDR3aa: CSAKGTGYEQYF
abundance: once; v_gene: TRBV4-2; d_gene: TRBD1; j_gene: TRBJ2-7; CDR3nt: TGTGCCAGCAGCCAAGATCGGACAGGGCAGTACTTC; CDR3aa: CASSQDRTGQYF
abundance: few; v_gene: TRBV21-1; d_gene: -; j_gene: TRBJ2-7; CDR3nt: TGTGCCAGCAGCAAAGATAAAATGGGACAGGGTTCGGAAGATGGAGCCTACGAGCAGTACTTC; CDR3aa: CASSKDKMGQGSEDGAYEQYF
abundance: -; v_gene: TRBV10-3; d_gene: -; j_gene: TRBJ1-1; CDR3nt: TGTGCCATCAGGGAGGGCCAGTTAGTCTGGAACACTGAAGCTTTCTTT; CDR3aa: CAIREGQLVWNTEAFF
abundance: -; v_gene: TRBV12-3/TRBV12-4; d_gene: TRBD2; j_gene: TRBJ2-5; CDR3nt: TGTGCCAGCAGTCCTCGGACTAGCGGGAGGCAAGAGACCCAGTACTTC; CDR3aa: CASSPRTSGRQETQYF
abundance: -; v_gene: TRBV6-6; d_gene: TRBD1; j_gene: TRBJ1-2; CDR3nt: TGTGCCAGCAGTTACGCGGACAACAGGGGGGACTATGGCTACACCTTC; CDR3aa: CASSYADNRGDYGYTF
abundance: -; v_gene: TRBV27; d_gene: -; j_gene: TRBJ1-2; CDR3nt: TGTGCCAGCAGGGAGGCCCGAGCTAACTATGGCTACACCTTC; CDR3aa: CASREARANYGYTF
abundance: -; v_gene: TRBV10-3; d_gene: -; j_gene: TRBJ2-7; CDR3nt: TGTGCCATCAGCCTCGCGGGACACGACTACGAGCAGTACTTC; CDR3aa: CAISLAGHDYEQYF
abundance: -; v_gene: TRBV7-9; d_gene: -; j_gene: TRBJ1-2; CDR3nt: TGTGCCAGCAGCTTGGTGAATACTAACTATGGCTACACCTTC; CDR3aa: CASSLVNTNYGYTF
abundance: -; v_gene: TRBV7-2; d_gene: -; j_gene: TRBJ1-2; CDR3nt: TGTGCCAGCAGCTTAGCGAGGGCAGACCATGGCTACACCTTC; CDR3aa: CASSLARADHGYTF
abundance: -; v_gene: TRBV9; d_gene: -; j_gene: TRBJ2-1; CDR3nt: TGTGCCAGCAGCGTAGAAGGGAGAGGTATCAATGAGCAGTTCTTC; CDR3aa: CASSVEGRGINEQFF
abundance: -; v_gene: TRBV20-1; d_gene: -; j_gene: TRBJ2-1; CDR3nt: TGCAGTGCCGTAGGGTTTTCCGGGCCCATTAGCAGCTCCTACAATGAGCAGTTCTTC; CDR3aa: CSAVGFSGPISSSYNEQFF
abundance: -; v_gene: TRBV5-4; d_gene: TRBD1; j_gene: TRBJ2-7; CDR3nt: TGTGCCAGCAGCTCGCCCGCTGGACAGGGGCATTTCTACGAGCAGTACTTC; CDR3aa: CASSSPAGQGHFYEQYF
abundance: -; v_gene: TRBV4-1; d_gene: -; j_gene: TRBJ2-7; CDR3nt: TGCGCCAGCAGCCAGGCGAGGGGGACCACCTACGAGCAGTACTTC; CDR3aa: CASSQARGTTYEQYF
abundance: -; v_gene: TRBV27; d_gene: TRBD1; j_gene: TRBJ2-7; CDR3nt: TGTGCCAGCAGTTCCCTCCCGGACAGGGGGCGCGAGCAGTACTTC; CDR3aa: CASSSLPDRGREQYF